This T cell receptor beta chain was identified in a study of spatial heterogeneity in lung cancer. The length of the CDR3 is 14 residues. The germline CDR1 and CDR2 sequences are MDHEN and SYDVKM. J was trimmed by 6 bases and V by 6 bases; bases with no gene match: 6. As to time point: sample taken at primary tumor resection. TCRs were sequenced from unsorted whole RNA of tumor, nontumor lung or PBMC. This clonotype was picked up many times. As yet, its antigen is unknown. The study's findings and limits: Mutation counts in tumors were tracked by counts of expanded intratumoral alpha and beta TCRs.

Using its own MiXCR run on the 5' RACE reads, TCRdb lists one record per CDR3 protein. The sample has 100,000 or so distinct CDR3 sequences; roughly 4.5% are singletons. This TCR was sampled from a male donor with early-stage non-small cell lung cancer. The chain is built from TRBV28 and TRBJ2-2; 8 positions agree with TRBD1. This specimen was lung tumor tissue, taken at surgery. CDR3 DNA: TGTGCCAGCAGCCCGACAGGGGCCCCCGGGGAGCTGTTTTTT. It encodes CASSPTGAPGELFF.